This record looks at one T cell receptor (beta chain) sequence and its context. What it binds is unknown. This specimen belongs to a study of shared clonotypes between healthy human individuals. On the study more broadly: The donors, a couple of women and a few men, were aged 18 to 49. Three plates were used per donor for CD4 naive, three for CD4 memory, two for CD8 naive and one for CD8 memory. Study results and limitations: A handful of donors showed sharing of roughly 5% of naive CD4 clonotypes. Clonotype sharing among the donors was expected to vary with sequencing depth.

This table comes from immunoSEQ multiplex PCR, and its TCRdb copy is limited to in-frame clones, with some not included. The repertoire holds 1 million to 1.2 million clones, with 60% to 85% as singletons. Germline values: CDR1 SGHVS, CDR2 FNYEAQ. V dropped 1 base and J dropped 3 bases, with 7 bases sitting between them. The CDR3 spans 14 residues. The receptor's source is a man aged 18 to 35 in good health. Some clones in this sample may be carry-over from other donors' samples. The rearrangement joins TRBV7-6 to TRBJ1-3; unclear D gene. Sequences were obtained from memory CD4+ T cells from PBMCs. Subset here: CD45RA-negative fraction. The DNA for the CDR3 is TGTGCCAGCAGCTTAGGCGGGGTTGGAAACACCATATATTTT. Amino acids: CASSLGGVGNTIYF.